Listed below are T cell receptor beta chains from one sample, sequenced in a study of blood T cell repertoires in COVID-19. The table came from immunoSEQ multiplex PCR; TCRdb's copy has only in-frame clones and leaves some out. This sample carries more than 150,000 clones, under 90% of them seen once, and the ten largest clones take about 6.4%. The sample taken for sequencing was peripheral blood. All receptors come from a human donor in a cohort sampled during active COVID-19. The CDR3 runs from the conserved cysteine through the conserved F or W. The D gene is left open where the match is weak. Clone sizes are given selectively: once, few, many, or a class where the clone is expanded.

j_call: TRBJ2-7
clone_size: -
d_call: -
v_call: TRBV25-1
cdr3_aa: CASSESMVQGGEQYF

j_call: TRBJ2-7
clone_size: -
d_call: -
v_call: TRBV2
cdr3_aa: CASSEDGTFPYEQYF

j_call: TRBJ1-5
clone_size: once
d_call: TRBD1
v_call: TRBV30
cdr3_aa: CAWTGQANQPQHF

j_call: TRBJ2-5
clone_size: -
d_call: -
v_call: TRBV5-5
cdr3_aa: CASSFTTGRQVSQYF

j_call: TRBJ1-2
clone_size: -
d_call: TRBD1
v_call: TRBV19
cdr3_aa: CASSPGQGWSRGYGYTF

j_call: TRBJ1-2
clone_size: -
d_call: TRBD1
v_call: TRBV5-1
cdr3_aa: CASSMDRAYGYTF

j_call: TRBJ2-1
clone_size: -
d_call: -
v_call: TRBV6-6
cdr3_aa: CASSRDHRDFYNEQFF

j_call: TRBJ2-2
clone_size: -
d_call: TRBD2
v_call: TRBV20-1
cdr3_aa: CSASAILAGGVNLGTGELFF

j_call: TRBJ1-3
clone_size: -
d_call: -
v_call: TRBV19
cdr3_aa: CASSTTGISGNTIYF

j_call: TRBJ1-1
clone_size: -
d_call: -
v_call: TRBV5-1
cdr3_aa: CASSLIGGDTEAFF

j_call: TRBJ1-4
clone_size: -
d_call: TRBD1
v_call: TRBV5-1
cdr3_aa: CASSLGQGAEKLFF

j_call: TRBJ2-5
clone_size: -
d_call: TRBD2
v_call: TRBV6-1
cdr3_aa: CASSEGPSSGPQETQYF

j_call: TRBJ2-1
clone_size: -
d_call: -
v_call: TRBV6-4
cdr3_aa: CASSDSAGAGNEQFF

j_call: TRBJ1-2
clone_size: -
d_call: TRBD1
v_call: TRBV20-1
cdr3_aa: CSASGQGGDYGYTF

j_call: TRBJ1-2
clone_size: -
d_call: -
v_call: TRBV19
cdr3_aa: CAPLEGPFPNYGYTF

j_call: TRBJ2-2
clone_size: -
d_call: -
v_call: TRBV2
cdr3_aa: CASRSGPTNTGELFF

j_call: TRBJ1-3
clone_size: -
d_call: -
v_call: TRBV2
cdr3_aa: CASSESGSSGNTIYF